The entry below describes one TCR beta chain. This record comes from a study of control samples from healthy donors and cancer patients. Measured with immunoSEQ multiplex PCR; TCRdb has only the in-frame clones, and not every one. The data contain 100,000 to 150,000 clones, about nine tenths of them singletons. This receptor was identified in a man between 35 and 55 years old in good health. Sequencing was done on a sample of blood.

The CDR3 DNA is TGCGCCAGCAGCCAGGCCAGCGGGGGGGCCGACGAGCAGTACTTC. Amino acids: CASSQASGGADEQYF. The V gene is TRBV4-1, the J gene TRBJ2-7, with 10 positions matching TRBD2. This CDR3 comprises 15 residues. Germline V gives CDR1 MGHRA, CDR2 YSYEKL. V dropped 3 bases and J dropped 5; count of bases not matched to a gene: 7.